The 10 T cell receptor beta chains presented below share a single source sample, sequenced in a study of shared clonotypes between healthy human individuals. Using immunoSEQ multiplex PCR, the repertoire was profiled, and TCRdb retains in-frame clones only, with some absent. The sample includes around 700,000 clones, around two thirds of them seen just once. Sample: memory CD4+ T cells sorted from blood. Described subset: CD45RA-negative fraction. The receptors derive from a woman in her 30s in good health.

CDR3 residues: CASSELGGIYRTEAFF. The CDR3 bases are TGTGCCAGCAGTGAATTAGGGGGAATCTACCGGACTGAAGCTTTCTTT. The chain employs TRBV6-1 and TRBJ1-1; TRBD1 is a possible D gene (6 bases). There are 16 residues in the CDR3. Trimming left V 2 bases short and J 5 bases short, with 18 bases between. Germline V lookup: CDR1 MNHNS, CDR2 SASEGT.

The V call is TRBV10-2, the J call TRBJ2-7, with 9 bases that match TRBD1. Germline CDR1 is WSHSY and CDR2 is SAAADI. V shed 0 bases and J 6 bases; nucleotides not matched to a gene: 6. The CDR3 consists of 15 residues. CDR3 DNA: TGCGCCAGCAGTGAGTCTGGGACAGGGTTTAGCGAGCAGTACTTC. Residues: CASSESGTGFSEQYF.

Of note for this clone: The sample contains more than one DNA sequence encoding this CDR3. This chain uses TRBV28 with TRBJ2-3; D remains ambiguous. Germline V gives CDR1 MDHEN, CDR2 SYDVKM. The ends were cut back, 1 base at V and 3 bases at J, with 2 bases in the middle. The CDR3 has 12 residues. The CDR3 loop is CASSLLTDTQYF. DNA for the CDR3: TGTGCCAGCAGTTTATTGACAGATACGCAGTATTTT.

This clone has just a few counts. The chain joins TRBV6-1 to TRBJ2-2, with TRBD1 matching over 8 bases. Germline values: CDR1 MNHNS, CDR2 SASEGT. The CDR3 length is 16 residues. With 1 base clipped from V and 3 bases from J, the junction kept 4 bases outside the gene matches. CDR3: CASSEEGQGYTGELFF. The DNA of the CDR3 is TGTGCCAGCAGTGAAGAAGGACAGGGCTACACCGGGGAGCTGTTTTTT.

The genes are TRBV5-1 and TRBJ1-1; possibly TRBD1 for D (5 bases). The CDR3 totals 13 residues. Germline-derived CDR1 and CDR2 are SGHRS and YFSETQ. V lost 3 bases, J lost 3 bases, and 9 bases lay in between. For the CDR3, the DNA is TGCGCCAGCAGCTCCGACAGAGACACTGAAGCTTTCTTT. Its translation is CASSSDRDTEAFF.

V gene TRBV2 combines with J gene TRBJ2-5; 9 bases fit TRBD1. This CDR3 spans 15 amino acids. Germline-derived CDR1 and CDR2 are SNHLY and FYNNEI. The trim removed 5 bases at V and 4 bases at J, leaving 8 bases unmatched. In DNA form, the CDR3 reads TGTGCCAGCAGTCGAGACAGGGGGTTAACAGAGACCCAGTACTTC. Its translation: CASSRDRGLTETQYF.

The chain couples TRBV28 to TRBJ1-4, with 11 bases that match TRBD1. The V gene end was trimmed by 6 bases and the J gene end by 7 bases; junction bases not matched to a gene: 7. This CDR3 is 15 amino acids long. Germline CDR1 reads MDHEN; CDR2 reads SYDVKM. The CDR3 is CASRPGGTGGEKLFF. CDR3 coding DNA: TGTGCCAGCAGGCCTGGAGGGACAGGGGGTGAAAAACTGTTTTTT.

This clone appeared a few times. The chain links TRBV7-2 to TRBJ2-3; D is undetermined. With 7 bases removed from V and 2 bases from J, the gap between germline ends came to 13 bases. This CDR3 has 14 residues. CDR1 SGHTA and CDR2 FQGNSA come from the germline V gene. As DNA, the CDR3 is TGTGCCAGCACCGAGTCCTACCTCACAGATACGCAGTATTTT. Its protein is CASTESYLTDTQYF.

This chain connects TRBV2 to TRBJ1-4, with D unclear. Trimming shortened V by 0 bases and J by 0 bases, and 8 bases separated the two germline ends. The CDR3 is made up of 16 amino acids. Germline V gene sequence: CDR1 SNHLY, CDR2 FYNNEI. As DNA, the CDR3 is TGTGCCAGCAGTGAAGCTAGAATTTCAACTAATGAAAAACTGTTTTTT. Its protein is CASSEARISTNEKLFF. Looking up the rest from reference TRBV2 and TRBJ1-4 gives the full variable domain: EPEVTQTPSHQVTQMGQEVILRCVPISNHLYFYWYRQILGQKVEFLVSFYNNEISEKSEIFDDQFSVERPDGSNFTLKIRSTKLEDSAMYFCASSEARISTNEKLFFGSGTQLSVL.

The chain employs TRBV5-1 and TRBJ2-7; TRBD2 matches 10 bases. Germline V gene lookup returns CDR1 SGHRS and CDR2 YFSETQ. The V gene end was trimmed by 4 bases and the J gene end by 5 bases; junction bases not matched to a gene: 12. The CDR3 sequence is 16 residues long. CDR3 coding DNA: TGCGCCAGCAGCCGGACGGCTGGAGCGGGAGGGAACGAGCAGTACTTC. It encodes CASSRTAGAGGNEQYF.